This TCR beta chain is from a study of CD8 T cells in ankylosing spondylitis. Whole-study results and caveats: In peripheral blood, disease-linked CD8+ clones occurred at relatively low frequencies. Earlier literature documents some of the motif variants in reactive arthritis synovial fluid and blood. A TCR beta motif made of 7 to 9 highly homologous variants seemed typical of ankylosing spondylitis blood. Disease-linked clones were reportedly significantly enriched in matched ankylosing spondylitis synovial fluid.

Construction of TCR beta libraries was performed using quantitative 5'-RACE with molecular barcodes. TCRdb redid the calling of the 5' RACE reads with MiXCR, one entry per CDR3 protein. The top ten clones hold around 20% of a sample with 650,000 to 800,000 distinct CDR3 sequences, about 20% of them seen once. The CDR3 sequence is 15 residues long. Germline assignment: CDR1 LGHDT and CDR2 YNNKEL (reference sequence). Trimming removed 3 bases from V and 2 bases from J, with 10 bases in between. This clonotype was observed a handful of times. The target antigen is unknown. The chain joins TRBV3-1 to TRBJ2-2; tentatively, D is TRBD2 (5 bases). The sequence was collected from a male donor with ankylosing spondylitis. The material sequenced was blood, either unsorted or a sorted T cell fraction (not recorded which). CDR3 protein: CASSQHRGNTGELFF. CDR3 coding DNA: TGTGCCAGCAGCCAGCACCGGGGTAACACCGGGGAGCTGTTTTTT.